This is a list of T cell receptor beta chains from one sample in a study of identical twins. TCRdb analysed the 5' RACE reads with MiXCR anew, one entry per CDR3 protein. Among roughly 710,000 distinct CDR3 sequences listed, roughly 6% were seen once. Sequencing used naive T cells sorted from blood. Source of these receptors: a young man in good health. Each CDR3 is given with its conserved first and last residue. A D gene is named only where the DNA matches it firmly. Not every row has a clone size; where given, it reads once, few, many or a size class.

v_call: TRBV20-1; d_call: NA; clone_size: many; j_call: TRBJ2-1; cdr3_nt: TGCAGTGCTAGAGATAACCGGGCACCGCAAGAGCAGTTCTTC; cdr3_aa: CSARDNRAPQEQFF
v_call: TRBV7-9; d_call: NA; clone_size: few; j_call: TRBJ1-1; cdr3_nt: TGTGCCAGCAGCTTAGTAGGGGGAGAAGTCACTGAAGCTTTCTTT; cdr3_aa: CASSLVGGEVTEAFF
v_call: TRBV6-2/TRBV6-3; d_call: NA; clone_size: NA; j_call: TRBJ1-5; cdr3_nt: TGTGCCAGTGAAAAGGGGTTGGGTCAGCCCCAGCATTTT; cdr3_aa: CASEKGLGQPQHF
v_call: TRBV5-6; d_call: TRBD1; clone_size: NA; j_call: TRBJ1-5; cdr3_nt: TGTGCCAGCAGCCCGGGGACAGCACGCAATCAGCCCCAGCATTTT; cdr3_aa: CASSPGTARNQPQHF
v_call: TRBV15; d_call: TRBD1; clone_size: few; j_call: TRBJ2-5; cdr3_nt: TGTGCCACCAGCACCGGGGGACAGGAACAAGAGACCCAGTACTTC; cdr3_aa: CATSTGGQEQETQYF
v_call: TRBV27; d_call: NA; clone_size: many; j_call: TRBJ2-7; cdr3_nt: TGTGCCAGCAGCCAGGACTCCGGGTGGTACGAGCAGTACTTC; cdr3_aa: CASSQDSGWYEQYF
v_call: TRBV9; d_call: TRBD2; clone_size: many; j_call: TRBJ2-1; cdr3_nt: TGTGCCAGCAGCGTAGAGGGGACTAGGGGCAATGAGCAGTTCTTC; cdr3_aa: CASSVEGTRGNEQFF
v_call: TRBV4-2; d_call: TRBD2; clone_size: NA; j_call: TRBJ2-5; cdr3_nt: TGTGCCAGCAGCCAAGATGGGCCCCTAGCGGGAGTGGCGGAGACCCAGTACTTC; cdr3_aa: CASSQDGPLAGVAETQYF
v_call: TRBV20-1; d_call: TRBD1; clone_size: few; j_call: TRBJ1-2; cdr3_nt: TGCAGTGCTAGGAAAAGTCAGGGGGTTAGGGGCTACACCTTC; cdr3_aa: CSARKSQGVRGYTF
v_call: TRBV6-1; d_call: NA; clone_size: few; j_call: TRBJ1-5; cdr3_nt: TGTGCCAGCAGTAAGGGGCCGTCCAATTCCCAGCATTTT; cdr3_aa: CASSKGPSNSQHF
v_call: TRBV6-2/TRBV6-3; d_call: NA; clone_size: few; j_call: TRBJ2-1; cdr3_nt: TGTGCCAGCAGTTACTCGATTGTCACTACCTCGGGCTTCTTC; cdr3_aa: CASSYSIVTTSGFF
v_call: TRBV7-8; d_call: NA; clone_size: NA; j_call: TRBJ2-7; cdr3_nt: TGTGCCAGCAGCGGCGTGAGGGCTTCCTACGAGCAGTACTTC; cdr3_aa: CASSGVRASYEQYF
v_call: TRBV5-6; d_call: TRBD1; clone_size: many; j_call: TRBJ2-7; cdr3_nt: TGTGCCAGCAGCGCCGGGACAGGCTACGAGCAGTACTTC; cdr3_aa: CASSAGTGYEQYF
v_call: TRBV27; d_call: NA; clone_size: many; j_call: TRBJ2-1; cdr3_nt: TGTGCCAGCATCGGGGTCAATGAGCAGTTCTTC; cdr3_aa: CASIGVNEQFF
v_call: TRBV12-3/TRBV12-4; d_call: NA; clone_size: many; j_call: TRBJ2-1; cdr3_nt: TGTGCCAGCAGCCCTAGCGCGAGCTCCTACAATGAGCAGTTCTTC; cdr3_aa: CASSPSASSYNEQFF
v_call: TRBV10-3; d_call: NA; clone_size: many; j_call: TRBJ1-1; cdr3_nt: TGTGCCATCAGTGCCTCGTCGGGGACTGAAGCTTTCTTT; cdr3_aa: CAISASSGTEAFF
v_call: TRBV19; d_call: NA; clone_size: NA; j_call: TRBJ2-2; cdr3_nt: TGTGCCAGTAGTCGCGCGAGGACGGGAAGGGGCGGGGAGCTGTTTTTT; cdr3_aa: CASSRARTGRGGELFF
v_call: TRBV24-1; d_call: TRBD1; clone_size: few; j_call: TRBJ2-5; cdr3_nt: TGTGCCACCAGTGATTTTGGGGGACAGGAGACCCAGTACTTC; cdr3_aa: CATSDFGGQETQYF
v_call: TRBV7-6; d_call: NA; clone_size: many; j_call: TRBJ2-1; cdr3_nt: TGTGCCAGCAGCCCTAGGGGACTGCTCTACAATGAGCAGTTCTTC; cdr3_aa: CASSPRGLLYNEQFF
v_call: TRBV6-1; d_call: TRBD2; clone_size: NA; j_call: TRBJ2-7; cdr3_nt: TGTGCCAGCAGCAGACTAGCGGGGAGAAACCCCTACTACGAGCAGTACTTC; cdr3_aa: CASSRLAGRNPYYEQYF
v_call: TRBV10-3; d_call: TRBD1; clone_size: few; j_call: TRBJ1-6; cdr3_nt: TGTGCCATCCAGCCGGGACAGGGTGATTATCCCCTCCACTTT; cdr3_aa: CAIQPGQGDYPLHF
v_call: TRBV5-1; d_call: NA; clone_size: many; j_call: TRBJ1-4; cdr3_nt: TGCGCCAGCAGCTTGTGGGAGACAGCACTACAAGAAAAACTGTTTTTT; cdr3_aa: CASSLWETALQEKLFF
v_call: TRBV11-2; d_call: NA; clone_size: NA; j_call: TRBJ2-7; cdr3_nt: TGTGCCAGCAGCTTAGATTCCGGAGGCCGGGACGAGCAGTACTTC; cdr3_aa: CASSLDSGGRDEQYF
v_call: TRBV9; d_call: NA; clone_size: many; j_call: TRBJ2-1; cdr3_nt: TGTGCCAGCAGCGTAGGTATCGGGGGCCTCAATGAGCAGTTCTTC; cdr3_aa: CASSVGIGGLNEQFF
v_call: TRBV20-1; d_call: NA; clone_size: many; j_call: TRBJ2-4; cdr3_nt: TGCAGTGCTAGCCCCCTAGTCCCCGGAAACATTCAGTACTTC; cdr3_aa: CSASPLVPGNIQYF
v_call: TRBV7-2; d_call: TRBD2; clone_size: many; j_call: TRBJ2-1; cdr3_nt: TGTGCCAGCAGCTTAGAACTAGCGGGAGTCTACAATGAGCAGTTCTTC; cdr3_aa: CASSLELAGVYNEQFF
v_call: TRBV3-1; d_call: TRBD1; clone_size: NA; j_call: TRBJ2-3; cdr3_nt: TGTGCCAGCAGCCGACAGGGGGCCGTCGCAGATACGCAGTATTTT; cdr3_aa: CASSRQGAVADTQYF
v_call: TRBV30; d_call: NA; clone_size: NA; j_call: TRBJ1-5; cdr3_nt: TGTGCCTGGAGTACGGGGGTTTCTCAGCCCCAGCATTTT; cdr3_aa: CAWSTGVSQPQHF
v_call: TRBV6-5; d_call: TRBD1; clone_size: many; j_call: TRBJ2-3; cdr3_nt: TGTGCCAGCAGTTACCCGGGACAGGGGGCCGCAGATACGCAGTATTTT; cdr3_aa: CASSYPGQGAADTQYF
v_call: TRBV24-1; d_call: NA; clone_size: NA; j_call: TRBJ2-5; cdr3_nt: TGTGCCACCAGTGATTCCGTAAAAGAGACCCAGTACTTC; cdr3_aa: CATSDSVKETQYF
v_call: TRBV5-1; d_call: NA; clone_size: many; j_call: TRBJ1-2; cdr3_nt: TGCGCCAGCACCGGCGTCCCTACTTCAAACTATGGCTACACCTTC; cdr3_aa: CASTGVPTSNYGYTF
v_call: TRBV5-1; d_call: NA; clone_size: NA; j_call: TRBJ2-2; cdr3_nt: TGCGCCAGCAGCTTAGGAACCCTGGGGTCCGGGGAGCTGTTTTTT; cdr3_aa: CASSLGTLGSGELFF
v_call: TRBV7-9; d_call: NA; clone_size: NA; j_call: TRBJ2-5; cdr3_nt: TGTGCCAGCAGCTTGTCATCAGGGGAGAAAGAGACCCAGTACTTC; cdr3_aa: CASSLSSGEKETQYF
v_call: TRBV20-1; d_call: NA; clone_size: many; j_call: TRBJ1-4; cdr3_nt: TGCAGTGCTAGAGATCTGGGACTGAATGAAAAACTGTTTTTT; cdr3_aa: CSARDLGLNEKLFF
v_call: TRBV25-1; d_call: NA; clone_size: NA; j_call: TRBJ1-6; cdr3_nt: TGTGCCAGCAGTGATTCAAGGACAGACACACCCCTCCACTTT; cdr3_aa: CASSDSRTDTPLHF
v_call: TRBV12-3/TRBV12-4; d_call: NA; clone_size: NA; j_call: TRBJ2-5; cdr3_nt: TGTGCCAGCAGTTTCAACAGGGTCCAAGAGACCCAGTACTTC; cdr3_aa: CASSFNRVQETQYF
v_call: TRBV12-3/TRBV12-4; d_call: NA; clone_size: many; j_call: TRBJ2-7; cdr3_nt: TGTGCCAGCAGTCCAACCCCACAATGGCAGTACTTC; cdr3_aa: CASSPTPQWQYF
v_call: TRBV20-1; d_call: TRBD2; clone_size: few; j_call: TRBJ2-5; cdr3_nt: TGCAGTGCTGGCCTAGCGGGAGAGGTGGAGACCCAGTACTTC; cdr3_aa: CSAGLAGEVETQYF
v_call: TRBV6-6; d_call: NA; clone_size: many; j_call: TRBJ2-2; cdr3_nt: TGTGCCAGCTCTAGAGCGAACACCGGGGAGCTGTTTTTT; cdr3_aa: CASSRANTGELFF
v_call: TRBV20-1; d_call: TRBD1; clone_size: many; j_call: TRBJ1-2; cdr3_nt: TGCAGTGCTAGGGGACAGCTCTATGGCTACACCTTC; cdr3_aa: CSARGQLYGYTF
v_call: TRBV5-1; d_call: TRBD1; clone_size: few; j_call: TRBJ2-1; cdr3_nt: TGCGCCAGCAGCTTTAATCCGGGACAGCCTGCCAATGAGCAGTTCTTC; cdr3_aa: CASSFNPGQPANEQFF
v_call: TRBV15; d_call: TRBD2; clone_size: few; j_call: TRBJ2-7; cdr3_nt: TGTGCCACCAGCCCCAACCGCGGGGGACCGCAGCAGTACTTC; cdr3_aa: CATSPNRGGPQQYF
v_call: TRBV29-1; d_call: NA; clone_size: many; j_call: TRBJ2-1; cdr3_nt: TGCAGCGTTGAGAAATCGATTGGGTTGAATGAGCAGTTCTTC; cdr3_aa: CSVEKSIGLNEQFF
v_call: TRBV7-2; d_call: TRBD2; clone_size: many; j_call: TRBJ2-2; cdr3_nt: TGTGCCAGCAGCTTTCTAGCGGGAGATGCCACCGGGGAGCTGTTTTTT; cdr3_aa: CASSFLAGDATGELFF
v_call: TRBV11-2; d_call: TRBD1; clone_size: few; j_call: TRBJ1-2; cdr3_nt: TGTGCCAGCAGCTTAGACCCCGACAGGGCTCTGTATGGCTACACCTTC; cdr3_aa: CASSLDPDRALYGYTF
v_call: TRBV1; d_call: NA; clone_size: NA; j_call: TRBJ2-1; cdr3_nt: TGCACCAGCAGCCAAGAGTTGTTGTTTGCGGGAGTCCCTTCCAATGAGCAGTTCTTC; cdr3_aa: CTSSQELLFAGVPSNEQFF
v_call: TRBV20-1; d_call: NA; clone_size: many; j_call: TRBJ2-7; cdr3_nt: TGCAGTGCTAGAGATGAAAGACAGTTATACGAGCAGTACTTC; cdr3_aa: CSARDERQLYEQYF
v_call: TRBV19; d_call: TRBD2; clone_size: few; j_call: TRBJ2-1; cdr3_nt: TGTGCCAGTAGTCCCATTACTCTAGCGGGGGAGCAGTTCTTC; cdr3_aa: CASSPITLAGEQFF
v_call: TRBV15; d_call: NA; clone_size: NA; j_call: TRBJ2-2; cdr3_nt: TGTGCCACCACTTTACGAACAGTGAACACCGGGGAGCTGTTTTTT; cdr3_aa: CATTLRTVNTGELFF
v_call: TRBV5-1; d_call: TRBD2; clone_size: many; j_call: TRBJ2-1; cdr3_nt: TGCGCCAGCAGCTTGGAAACTAGCGGGAAGGCCTACAATGAGCAGTTCTTC; cdr3_aa: CASSLETSGKAYNEQFF